One sample yielded the 29 T cell receptor beta chains listed below, sequenced in a study of cytomegalovirus exposure and HLA in healthy donors. With 60 Vbeta and 13 Jbeta primers, the PCR was carried out. Only in-frame clones appear in the TCRdb table, and some are missing; sequencing was by immunoSEQ multiplex PCR. The data show 100,000 to 150,000 clones, approximately 17% seen once. Sequenced sample: PBMCs. These receptors originate from a female donor in good health and CMV-seropositive.

This chain joins TRBV28 and TRBJ1-2, with a possible D match to TRBD1 (5 bases). The ends were cut back, 2 bases at V and 5 bases at J, with 9 bases in the middle. The CDR3 consists of 13 residues. From germline, CDR1 is MDHEN and CDR2 SYDVKM. The CDR3 nucleotides read TGTGCCAGCAGTTTAGGGGCGGAGTATGGCTACACCTTC. It yields the protein CASSLGAEYGYTF.

The CDR3 loop is CASSQAALSDGETQYF. In DNA, the CDR3 is TGCGCCAGCAGCCAAGCCGCCTTATCCGACGGGGAGACCCAGTACTTC. The gene calls are TRBV4-1 and TRBJ2-5, with no clear D. The CDR3 is 16 residues long. The germline V gene encodes CDR1 MGHRA and CDR2 YSYEKL. Trimming pared 1 base from V and 5 bases from J, leaving 17 bases between.

A few counts support this clone. The chain combines TRBV2 with TRBJ1-3, with unresolved D. Trimming pared 10 bases from V and 0 bases from J, leaving 10 bases between. There are 13 residues in the CDR3. CDR1 SNHLY and CDR2 FYNNEI come from the germline V gene. CDR3 amino acids: CATTLSSGNTIYF. The CDR3 DNA sequence: TGTGCCACCACCCTGAGCTCTGGAAACACCATATATTTT.

A few counts support this clone. The J gene is TRBJ2-7, the V gene TRBV5-1; 8 positions match TRBD1. Per the germline V gene, CDR1 is SGHRS and CDR2 is YFSETQ. V dropped 0 bases and J dropped 3; count of bases not matched to a gene: 11. The CDR3 loop spans 17 amino acids. CDR3 amino acids: CASSLGAPGQALYEQYF. In nucleotides, the CDR3 is TGCGCCAGCAGCTTGGGGGCGCCGGGACAGGCCCTCTACGAGCAGTACTTC. The entire variable domain, with the rest obtained from reference TRBV5-1 and TRBJ2-7, is as follows: KAGVTQTPRYLIKTRGQQVTLSCSPISGHRSVSWYQQTPGQGLQFLFEYFSETQRNKGNFPGRFSGRQFSNSRSEMNVSTLELGDSALYLCASSLGAPGQALYEQYFGPGTRLTVT.

The V gene is TRBV4-1, the J gene TRBJ2-1, with D perhaps matching TRBD2 (6 bases). V dropped 2 bases and J dropped 5 bases, with 28 bases sitting between them. The CDR3 extends over 20 amino acids. CDR1 MGHRA and CDR2 YSYEKL come from the germline V gene. CDR3 nucleotides: TGCGCCAGCAGCCAACCCGGGACGACGGCGGGGAAGCACAAGCACAATGAGCAGTTCTTC. Protein sequence: CASSQPGTTAGKHKHNEQFF.

This clone was detected a few times. V is TRBV27 and J is TRBJ2-5, with a possible D match to TRBD2 (6 bases). V lost 6 bases and J lost 7, with 15 bases in between. CDR1 is MNHEY and CDR2 is SMNVEV in the germline V gene (reference sequence). This CDR3 region has 13 residues. CDR3 coding DNA: TGTGCCAGCAGGGGACTTCCACAGTCGACCCAGTACTTC. Translation gives CASRGLPQSTQYF.

The chain recombines TRBV5-1 with TRBJ2-2; D uncertain. Germline CDR1 SGHRS, CDR2 YFSETQ. The germline V and J ends were trimmed by 0 bases and 0 bases, with 6 bases remaining between them. The CDR3 is 15 amino acids. CDR3 DNA: TGCGCCAGCAGCTTGGTACACACGAACACCGGGGAGCTGTTTTTT. This gives the protein CASSLVHTNTGELFF.

This clone has a handful of counts. This same CDR3 is encoded by further DNA sequences in the sample. The CDR3 nucleotides read TGTGCCAGCAGCTTGGGACAGGGCTACACCGGGGAGCTGTTTTTT. It specifies CASSLGQGYTGELFF. The chain has TRBV5-4 and TRBJ2-2; 7 bases map to TRBD1. The CDR3 runs to 15 residues. Germline CDR1 SGHNT, CDR2 YYREEE (reference sequence). V lost 0 bases and J lost 3; bases outside the gene matches: 2.

The table lists this clone with a few counts. This chain joins TRBV28 and TRBJ1-2; 8 positions match TRBD1. Trimming removed 6 bases from V and 4 bases from J; junction bases left unmatched: 7. Germline lookup yields CDR1 MDHEN and CDR2 SYDVKM. CDR3 length equals 14 residues. The CDR3 region is CASSSGQGPYGYTF. The CDR3 DNA reads as TGTGCCAGCAGCTCCGGACAGGGCCCCTATGGCTACACCTTC.

CDR3 nucleotide sequence: TGTGCCATCACCAGAACTAGCGGGAGGAGGGACAATGAGCAGTTCTTC. Translated: CAITRTSGRRDNEQFF. This chain connects TRBV10-3 to TRBJ2-1, with 12 bases that match TRBD2. There are 16 residues in the CDR3. Germline V gene lookup returns CDR1 ENHRY and CDR2 SYGVKD. V lost 7 bases and J lost 5; bases outside the gene matches: 9.

The table lists this clone with a few counts. The chain links TRBV6-1 to TRBJ2-7; D not resolved. Between the trimmed V and J ends, which lost 1 base and 3 bases, there was a span of 7 bases. This CDR3 is 13 amino acids long. In germline, CDR1 is MNHNS, CDR2 SASEGT. Here the CDR3 reads CASSEEARYEQYF. The CDR3, as DNA: TGTGCCAGCAGTGAAGAAGCCCGCTACGAGCAGTACTTC.

In this sample, this clone turned up once. This rearrangement joins TRBV15 to TRBJ2-3; 8 bases fit TRBD1. The CDR3 is 16 residues long. From germline, CDR1 is LNHNV and CDR2 YYDKDF (reference sequence). V was pared by 7 bases and J by 6 bases, with 15 bases of the junction left unmatched. Written as DNA, the CDR3 is TGTGCCACCAAGCCTTTCAACAGGGGGTCTCCTGATACGCAGTATTTT. It is translated as CATKPFNRGSPDTQYF.

Regarding this clone: This sample includes further DNA sequences coding for the same CDR3. The rearrangement uses TRBV4-2 and TRBJ2-7; D is unclear. The CDR3 consists of 13 residues. From germline, CDR1 is LGHNA and CDR2 YNFKEQ. Trimming took off 0 bases at V and 3 bases at J, with 6 bases between the two ends. CDR3 protein: CASSQDRGYEQYF. The CDR3 nucleotides read TGTGCCAGCAGCCAAGATCGAGGCTACGAGCAGTACTTC.

Only a few counts were recorded for this clone. The chain links TRBV6-1 to TRBJ2-5; weak D call: TRBD1 (5 bases). The CDR3 consists of 15 residues. Germline assignment: CDR1 MNHNS and CDR2 SASEGT. V lost 2 bases and J lost 5, with 15 bases in between. CDR3 in amino acids: CASSEKVASGETQYF. CDR3 sequence (DNA): TGTGCCAGCAGTGAAAAGGTAGCTTCAGGGGAGACCCAGTACTTC.

V and J are TRBV6-5 and TRBJ2-6; D ambiguous. Germline V gene data show CDR1 as MNHEY and CDR2 as SVGAGI. Trimming pared 6 bases from V and 0 bases from J, leaving 9 bases between. This CDR3 comprises 15 residues. The CDR3 sequence: CASRPGSSGANVLTF. CDR3 coding DNA: TGTGCCAGCAGGCCCGGTAGCTCTGGGGCCAACGTCCTGACTTTC.

This clone came up a few times. V gene TRBV27 combines with J gene TRBJ1-3, with D possibly matching TRBD1 (5 bases). With 4 bases removed from V and 0 bases from J, the gap between germline ends came to 13 bases. This CDR3 comprises 16 residues. Germline V gene data show CDR1 as MNHEY and CDR2 as SMNVEV (reference sequence). In nucleotides, the CDR3 is TGTGCCAGCAGTTCCCGACAGCCGAGCTCTGGAAACACCATATATTTT. This codes for CASSSRQPSSGNTIYF.

As regards this clone: Other DNA sequences in the same sample also yield this CDR3. V is TRBV5-1 and J is TRBJ1-2; 7 bases agree with TRBD1. Germline CDR1 is SGHRS and CDR2 is YFSETQ. The CDR3 spans 14 residues. Trimming at V came to 0 bases and at J to 3 bases, leaving 2 bases not matched to a gene. The CDR3 DNA is TGCGCCAGCAGCTTGGGAACAGGGGACTATGGCTACACCTTC. It encodes CASSLGTGDYGYTF.

The J gene is TRBJ2-5, the V gene TRBV29-1; 7 bases are shared with TRBD1. The CDR3 has 14 residues. Germline assignment: CDR1 SQVTM and CDR2 ANQGSEA. V gave up 5 bases and J gave up 1 base; unmatched junction bases: 7. CDR3 region: CSVCVRDSQETQYF. DNA for the CDR3: TGCAGCGTTTGTGTCCGGGACAGCCAAGAGACCCAGTACTTC.

The CDR3, as DNA: TGTGCCAGCAGCTCCCTTGGGGAGCATAATTCACCCCTCCACTTT. Protein: CASSSLGEHNSPLHF. The chain couples TRBV11-2 to TRBJ1-6; D not resolved. This CDR3 region has 15 residues. Germline loops: CDR1 SGHAT, CDR2 FQNNGV. V gave up 4 bases and J gave up 5 bases, with 12 bases separating them.

This clone was counted only a few times. V usage is TRBV27 and J usage is TRBJ2-1, with D unresolved. V dropped 3 bases and J dropped 1 base, with 7 bases sitting between them. CDR1 MNHEY and CDR2 SMNVEV come from the germline V gene (reference sequence). The CDR3 is made up of 14 amino acids. CDR3 sequence (DNA): TGTGCCAGCAGTTTCCTATCTTCCTACAATGAGCAGTTCTTC. It is translated as CASSFLSSYNEQFF.

This CDR3 reads CASSTDRGDTEAFF. In DNA, the CDR3 is TGCGCCAGCAGTACTGACAGGGGGGACACTGAAGCTTTCTTT. The chain is built from TRBV5-1 and TRBJ1-1; 9 bases are a match to TRBD1. The trim removed 5 bases at V and 3 bases at J, leaving 5 bases unmatched. The CDR3 extends over 14 amino acids. Germline values: CDR1 SGHRS, CDR2 YFSETQ.

The V call is TRBV4-1, the J call TRBJ2-1; 7 bases are a match to TRBD1. V was pared by 3 bases and J by 7 bases, with 12 bases of the junction left unmatched. Germline V lookup: CDR1 MGHRA, CDR2 YSYEKL. This CDR3 is built from 16 residues. This CDR3 is CASSQGAATGRNEQFF. CDR3 sequence (DNA): TGCGCCAGCAGCCAGGGGGCTGCGACAGGGAGAAATGAGCAGTTCTTC.

V is TRBV9 and J is TRBJ2-2, with 14 bases that match TRBD2. V gave up 1 base and J gave up 7 bases; unmatched junction bases: 6. From germline, CDR1 is SGDLS and CDR2 YYNGEE. This CDR3 has 17 amino acids. The CDR3 nucleotides read TGTGCCAGCAGCGTAACAGGGACTAGCGGGGGAGTCGGGGAGCTGTTTTTT. This encodes CASSVTGTSGGVGELFF.

The chain combines TRBV5-1 with TRBJ2-3; 7 nucleotides line up with TRBD1. Germline V gene data show CDR1 as SGHRS and CDR2 as YFSETQ. V dropped 4 bases and J dropped 2; count of bases not matched to a gene: 7. The CDR3 spans 15 residues. CDR3 loop: CASSQGDPFTDTQYF. Here the CDR3 DNA reads TGCGCCAGCAGCCAGGGGGACCCGTTCACAGATACGCAGTATTTT.

This clone was seen a single time. The chain has TRBV5-8 and TRBJ1-5; TRBD1 matches 8 bases. V lost 3 bases, J lost 8 bases, and 16 bases stayed unmatched. Looked up from germline, CDR1 is SGHTS and CDR2 is YDEGEE. The CDR3 spans 17 residues. The CDR3 DNA follows: TGTGCCAGCAGCTCAAACGGGACCGGGACAGGAGTGGAGCCCCAGCATTTT. Its translation is CASSSNGTGTGVEPQHF. The full variable domain, with the rest looked up from reference TRBV5-8 and TRBJ1-5, is EAGVTQSPTHLIKTRGQQATLRCSPISGHTSVYWYQQALGLGLQFLLWYDEGEERNRGNFPPRFSGRQFPNYSSELNVNALELEDSALYLCASSSNGTGTGVEPQHFGDGTRLSIL.

This clone was observed once. The V gene is TRBV7-8, the J gene TRBJ2-2, with TRBD2 matching 13 bases. Germline-derived CDR1 and CDR2 are SGHVS and FQNEAQ. CDR3 length: 17 residues. Trimming at V came to 5 bases and at J to 7 bases, leaving 10 bases not matched to a gene. The CDR3 sequence is CASSVRTSGSFIGELFF. The DNA for the CDR3 is TGTGCCAGCAGCGTAAGGACTAGCGGGAGTTTTATCGGGGAGCTGTTTTTT.

This clone appeared a few times. V gene TRBV6-1 combines with J gene TRBJ1-1; TRBD1 might be the D (5 bases). This CDR3 comprises 13 residues. CDR1 is MNHNS and CDR2 is SASEGT in the germline V gene. V lost 3 bases and J 3 bases, leaving 8 bases between the germline ends. CDR3 DNA: TGTGCCAGCAGTGACTCAGGGCACACTGAAGCTTTCTTT. Translated, it gives CASSDSGHTEAFF.

J is TRBJ1-4 and V is TRBV10-1; D remains unclear. Germline CDR1 WNHNN, CDR2 SYGVQD (reference sequence). The V and J ends lost 9 bases and 5 bases respectively, with 7 bases between them. This CDR3 comprises 11 residues. CDR3 sequence reads: CARAWNEKLFF. CDR3 DNA: TGCGCCAGGGCATGGAATGAAAAACTGTTTTTT.

This chain joins TRBV2 and TRBJ1-5; D is possibly TRBD1 (5 bases). CDR1 and CDR2 from the germline V gene are SNHLY and FYNNEI. The V end was cut by 5 bases, the J end by 0 bases, with 11 bases between. This CDR3 has 15 residues. The CDR3 loop is CASSYQGNSNQPQHF. The CDR3 coding sequence is TGTGCCAGCAGTTATCAGGGCAATAGCAATCAGCCCCAGCATTTT. Full variable domain (missing parts from reference TRBV2 and TRBJ1-5): EPEVTQTPSHQVTQMGQEVILRCVPISNHLYFYWYRQILGQKVEFLVSFYNNEISEKSEIFDDQFSVERPDGSNFTLKIRSTKLEDSAMYFCASSYQGNSNQPQHFGDGTRLSIL.